What follows are 4 T cell receptor beta chains derived from one specimen sequenced in a study of cytomegalovirus exposure and HLA in healthy donors (dated by TCRdb to the late 2010s). Library method: the immunoSEQ multiplex PCR assay. A mixture of 60 forward primers for TCR Vbeta segments and 13 reverse primers for TCR Jbeta segments was used in the multiplex PCR. TCRdb re-hosts the immuneACCESS table, in-frame sequences only. Its copies lack some clones; in the studies checked, an unresolved V gene accounts for under half of them, and the cause for the rest is not known. Across this sample there are 85,000 to 120,000 clones, with around 75% seen only once. The top ten clones comprise around 2.7% of the sample. The material sequenced was PBMCs. The receptors were sampled from a male donor in good health and CMV-seropositive.

CDR3 protein: CASSLTTARGTDTQYF. Written as DNA, the CDR3 is TGTGCCAGCAGCTTAACGACGGCGAGGGGCACAGATACGCAGTATTTT. The chain has TRBV7-3 and TRBJ2-3; the D gene is possibly TRBD2 (5 bases). V lost 0 bases to trimming and J lost 1 base, with 11 bases between them. The length of the CDR3 is 16 residues. CDR1 and CDR2 (germline): SGHTA, FQGTGA.

The chain employs TRBV5-4 and TRBJ1-4, with 10 bases fitting TRBD1. The CDR3 is 18 amino acids. V lost 4 bases and J lost 7; bases outside the gene matches: 16. Germline V gene lookup returns CDR1 SGHNT and CDR2 YYREEE (reference sequence). Here the CDR3 reads CASSKSPDRGRAGEKLFF. CDR3 nucleotides: TGTGCCAGCAGCAAGTCCCCCGACAGGGGGCGAGCAGGTGAAAAACTGTTTTTT.

The chain uses TRBV7-9 and TRBJ1-1, with 8 bases lining up with TRBD1. V was pared by 2 bases and J by 12 bases, with 2 bases of the junction left unmatched. Per germline, CDR1 SEHNR and CDR2 FQNEAQ (reference sequence). CDR3 size: 11 residues. The CDR3 region has the DNA TGTGCCAGCAGCTTACAGGGGGCTTCTTTCTTT. As protein: CASSLQGASFF.

This CDR3 reads CAWSVPRLASGRDTQYF. CDR3 sequence (DNA): TGTGCCTGGAGTGTTCCCCGCTTGGCTAGCGGGAGGGATACGCAGTATTTT. V gene TRBV30 combines with J gene TRBJ2-3, with 11 positions matching TRBD2. V lost 0 bases to trimming and J lost 6 bases; unmatched junction nucleotides: 11. The CDR3 totals 17 residues. Germline CDR1 reads GTSNPN; CDR2 reads SVGIG (reference sequence).